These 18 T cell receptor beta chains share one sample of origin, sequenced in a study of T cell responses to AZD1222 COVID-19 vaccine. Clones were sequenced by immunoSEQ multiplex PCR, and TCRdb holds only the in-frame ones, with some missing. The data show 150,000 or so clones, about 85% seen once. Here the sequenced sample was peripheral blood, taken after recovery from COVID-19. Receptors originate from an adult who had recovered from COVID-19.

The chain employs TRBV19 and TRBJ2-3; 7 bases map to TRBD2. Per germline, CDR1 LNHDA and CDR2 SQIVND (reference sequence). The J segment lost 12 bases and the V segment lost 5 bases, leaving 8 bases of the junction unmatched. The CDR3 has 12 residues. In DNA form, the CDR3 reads TGTGCCAGTAGTCAAACACCGGGACTACAGTATTTT. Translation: CASSQTPGLQYF.

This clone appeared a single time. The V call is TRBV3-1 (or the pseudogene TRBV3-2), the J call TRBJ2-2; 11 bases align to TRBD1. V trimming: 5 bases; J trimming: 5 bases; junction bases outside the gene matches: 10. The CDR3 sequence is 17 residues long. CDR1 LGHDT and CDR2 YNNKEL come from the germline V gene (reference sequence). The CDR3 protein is CASSSTTRDRGTGELFF. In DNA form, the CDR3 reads TGTGCCAGCAGCTCAACCACCCGGGACAGGGGGACCGGGGAGCTGTTTTTT.

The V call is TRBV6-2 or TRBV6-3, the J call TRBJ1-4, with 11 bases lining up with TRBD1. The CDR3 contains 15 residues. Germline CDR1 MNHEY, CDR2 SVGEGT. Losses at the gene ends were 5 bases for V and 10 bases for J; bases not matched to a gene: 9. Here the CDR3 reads CASSTAGTGGRKLFF. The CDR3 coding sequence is TGTGCCAGCAGTACTGCCGGGACAGGGGGTAGAAAACTGTTTTTT.

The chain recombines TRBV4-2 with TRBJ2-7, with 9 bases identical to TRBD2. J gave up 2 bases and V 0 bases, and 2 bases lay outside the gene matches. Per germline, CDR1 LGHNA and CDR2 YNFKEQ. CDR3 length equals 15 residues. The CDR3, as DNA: TGTGCCAGCAGCCAAGAAGCGGGAGGAGCCTACGAGCAGTACTTC. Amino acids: CASSQEAGGAYEQYF.

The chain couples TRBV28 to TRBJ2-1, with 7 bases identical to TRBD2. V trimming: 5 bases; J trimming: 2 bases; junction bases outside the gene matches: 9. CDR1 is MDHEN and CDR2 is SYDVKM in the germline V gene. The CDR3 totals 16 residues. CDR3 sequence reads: CASSTERERAYNEQFF. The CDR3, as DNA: TGTGCCAGCAGTACCGAGCGGGAAAGGGCCTACAATGAGCAGTTCTTC.

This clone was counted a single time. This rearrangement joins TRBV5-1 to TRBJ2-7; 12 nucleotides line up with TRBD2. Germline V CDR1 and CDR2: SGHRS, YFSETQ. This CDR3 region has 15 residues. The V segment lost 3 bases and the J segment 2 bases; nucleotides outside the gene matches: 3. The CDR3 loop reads CASSSGLAGPYEQYF. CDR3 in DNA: TGCGCCAGCAGCTCAGGACTAGCGGGGCCCTACGAGCAGTACTTC.

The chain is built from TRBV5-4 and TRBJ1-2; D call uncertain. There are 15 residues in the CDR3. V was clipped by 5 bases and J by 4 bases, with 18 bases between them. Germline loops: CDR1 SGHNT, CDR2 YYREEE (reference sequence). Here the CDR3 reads CASSRSPDESYGYTF. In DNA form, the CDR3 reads TGTGCCAGCAGTCGATCTCCCGACGAGTCCTATGGCTACACCTTC.

Here the CDR3 DNA reads TGTGCCAGTAGTACCGGGACAGGGGTGTACGAGCAGTACTTC. This gives the protein CASSTGTGVYEQYF. The chain combines TRBV19 with TRBJ2-7, with 10 nucleotides matching TRBD1. Unmatched junction bases numbered 4, after V lost 4 bases and J lost 4 bases. Per the germline V gene, CDR1 is LNHDA and CDR2 is SQIVND (reference sequence). The CDR3 sequence is 14 residues long.

For the CDR3, the DNA is TGTGCCAGCAGCTTAGAGCTCAACAATGAGCAGTTCTTC. As protein: CASSLELNNEQFF. This chain uses TRBV7-3 with TRBJ2-1; D remains ambiguous. The CDR3 is made up of 13 amino acids. Trimming shortened V by 2 bases and J by 5 bases, and 7 bases separated the two germline ends. Germline V lookup: CDR1 SGHTA, CDR2 FQGTGA.

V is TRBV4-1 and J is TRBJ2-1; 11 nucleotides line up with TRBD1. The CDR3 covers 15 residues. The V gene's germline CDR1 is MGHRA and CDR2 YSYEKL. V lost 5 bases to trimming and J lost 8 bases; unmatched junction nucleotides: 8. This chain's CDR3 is CASSFPGQGEYEQFF. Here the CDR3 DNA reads TGCGCCAGCAGCTTTCCGGGACAGGGGGAGTATGAGCAGTTCTTC.

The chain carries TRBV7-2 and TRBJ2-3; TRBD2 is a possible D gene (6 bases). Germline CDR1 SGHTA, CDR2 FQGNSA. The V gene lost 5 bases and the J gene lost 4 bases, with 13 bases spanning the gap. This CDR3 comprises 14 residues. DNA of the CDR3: TGTGCCAGCAGCCCGACTAGTTCCCCAGATACGCAGTATTTT. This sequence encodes CASSPTSSPDTQYF.

The chain's CDR3 is CASRITGTENTEAFF. In DNA, the CDR3 is TGTGCCAGCAGGATTACCGGGACTGAGAACACTGAAGCTTTCTTT. The V and J genes are TRBV25-1 and TRBJ1-1; possibly TRBD1 for D (5 bases). From germline, CDR1 is MGHDK and CDR2 SYGVNS. This CDR3 spans 15 amino acids. V was cut by 6 bases and J by 1 base, with 15 bases left in between.

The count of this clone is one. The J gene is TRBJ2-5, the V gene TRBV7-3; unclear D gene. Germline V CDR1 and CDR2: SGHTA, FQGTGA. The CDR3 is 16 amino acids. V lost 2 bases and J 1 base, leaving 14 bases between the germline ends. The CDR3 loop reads CASSLGKGGFQETQYF. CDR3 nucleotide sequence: TGTGCCAGCAGCTTAGGAAAGGGCGGATTCCAAGAGACCCAGTACTTC.

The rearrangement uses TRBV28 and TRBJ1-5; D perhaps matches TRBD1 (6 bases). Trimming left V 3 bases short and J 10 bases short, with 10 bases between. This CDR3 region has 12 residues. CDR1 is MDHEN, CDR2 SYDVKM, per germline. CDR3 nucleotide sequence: TGTGCCAGCAGTTTGGGGGGCCGCCCCCAGCATTTT. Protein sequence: CASSLGGRPQHF. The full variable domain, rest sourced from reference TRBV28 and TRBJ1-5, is DVKVTQSSRYLVKRTGEKVFLECVQDMDHENMFWYRQDPGLGLRLIYFSYDVKMKEKGDIPEGYSVSREKKERFSLILESASTNQTSMYLCASSLGGRPQHFGDGTRLSIL.

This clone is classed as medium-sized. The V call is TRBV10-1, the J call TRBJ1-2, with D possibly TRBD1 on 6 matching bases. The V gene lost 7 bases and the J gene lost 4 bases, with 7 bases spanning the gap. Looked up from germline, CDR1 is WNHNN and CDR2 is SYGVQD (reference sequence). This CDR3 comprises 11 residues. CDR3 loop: CASTDSYGYTF. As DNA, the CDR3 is TGCGCCAGCACGGACAGCTATGGCTACACCTTC.

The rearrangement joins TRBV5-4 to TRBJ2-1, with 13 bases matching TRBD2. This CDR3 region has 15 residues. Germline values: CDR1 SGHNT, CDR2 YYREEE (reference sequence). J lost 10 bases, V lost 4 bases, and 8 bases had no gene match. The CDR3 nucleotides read TGTGCCAGCAGCCGCCAACTAGCGGGGGGGCAGGAGCAGTTCTTC. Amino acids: CASSRQLAGGQEQFF. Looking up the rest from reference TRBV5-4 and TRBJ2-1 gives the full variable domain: ETGVTQSPTHLIKTRGQQVTLRCSSQSGHNTVSWYQQALGQGPQFIFQYYREEENGRGNFPPRFSGLQFPNYSSELNVNALELDDSALYLCASSRQLAGGQEQFFGPGTRLTVL.

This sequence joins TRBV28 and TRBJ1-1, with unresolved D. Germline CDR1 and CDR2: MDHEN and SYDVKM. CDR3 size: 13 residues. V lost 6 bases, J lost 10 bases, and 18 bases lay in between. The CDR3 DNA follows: TGTGCCAGCAGAAACAACGTGGAGGTAGCAGCTTTCTTT. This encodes CASRNNVEVAAFF.

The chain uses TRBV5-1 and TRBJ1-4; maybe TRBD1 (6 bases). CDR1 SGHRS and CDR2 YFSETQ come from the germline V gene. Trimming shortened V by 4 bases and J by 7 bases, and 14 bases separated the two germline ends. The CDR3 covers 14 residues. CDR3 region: CASSVNREGEKLFF. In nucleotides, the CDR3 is TGCGCCAGCAGCGTGAACAGGGAAGGTGAAAAACTGTTTTTT.